These 6 T cell receptor beta chains share one sample of origin, sequenced in a study of T cell responses to AZD1222 COVID-19 vaccine. Sequencing used immunoSEQ multiplex PCR; TCRdb keeps in-frame clones, though not all of them. Of some 170,000 clones in the sample, 92% are singletons; the top ten hold around 4%. This specimen was peripheral blood, taken on day 0 of MenACWY control vaccination. These receptors all come from an adult in good health.

The chain joins TRBV11-3 to TRBJ2-7, with 7 bases fitting TRBD1. After removal of 5 bases from V and 3 bases from J, the junction contained 10 bases not matched to a gene. The V gene's germline CDR1 is SGHNT and CDR2 YENEEA. This CDR3 has 15 amino acids. In DNA, the CDR3 is TGTGCCAGCAGCCTCACCCTACAGGGGAACTACGAGCAGTACTTC. As protein: CASSLTLQGNYEQYF.

This chain links TRBV28 with TRBJ1-2; perhaps TRBD1 as D (6 bases). Germline V gives CDR1 MDHEN, CDR2 SYDVKM. Trimming left V 6 bases short and J 4 bases short, with 6 bases between. The CDR3 runs 11 residues. DNA for the CDR3: TGTGCCAGCAGCAGGGGCTATGGCTACACCTTC. Translated: CASSRGYGYTF.

The V and J genes are TRBV18 and TRBJ1-4; TRBD1 is a possible D gene (6 bases). This CDR3 region has 15 residues. Trimming left V 4 bases short and J 2 bases short, with 11 bases between. Looked up from germline, CDR1 is KGHSH and CDR2 is LQKENI. CDR3 amino acids: CASSRTQGTNEKLFF. In nucleotides, the CDR3 is TGTGCCAGCTCACGGACACAGGGTACTAATGAAAAACTGTTTTTT.

This chain connects TRBV9 to TRBJ2-5; 9 bases are shared with TRBD1. J was trimmed by 1 base and V by 3 bases; bases with no gene match: 7. The CDR3 length is 16 residues. CDR1 is SGDLS and CDR2 is YYNGEE in the germline V gene. The DNA of the CDR3 is TGTGCCAGCAGCGACGTCGACAGGGGGTTCCAAGAGACCCAGTACTTC. Translated: CASSDVDRGFQETQYF.

The rearrangement uses TRBV7-2 and TRBJ1-6, with D possibly TRBD1 on 6 matching bases. The V and J ends lost 5 bases and 3 bases respectively, with 20 bases between them. Germline V gene sequence: CDR1 SGHTA, CDR2 FQGNSA. CDR3 length: 18 amino acids. CDR3: CASSPQVAGVGYNSPLHF. CDR3 sequence (DNA): TGTGCCAGCAGCCCCCAAGTTGCAGGGGTTGGCTATAATTCACCCCTCCACTTT.

On this clone: One end of the junction is discordant with germline, which a read error may explain. The rearrangement links TRBV30 to TRBJ2-2; D perhaps matches TRBD2 (5 bases). CDR3 length: 14 amino acids. The V gene's germline CDR1 is GTSNPN and CDR2 SVGIG (reference sequence). The CDR3 coding sequence is TGTGCTTGGACCCGGCTAGCAATATCCGGGGAGCTGTTTTTT. As protein: CAWTRLAISGELFF. The variable domain in full, with the rest retrieved from reference TRBV30 and TRBJ2-2, is SQTIHQWPATLVQPVGSPLSLECTVEGTSNPNLYWYRQAAGRGLQLLFYSVGIGQISSEVPQNLSASRPQDRQFILSSKKLLLSDSGFYLCAWTRLAISGELFFGEGSRLTVL.